This TCR beta chain came from a study of blood T cell repertoires in COVID-19. Study overall: PBMCs, B-cell-depleted T cells, or T cells provided the cDNA or gDNA that made up the material.

The CDR3 sequence is 13 residues long. V was clipped by 0 bases and J by 4 bases, with 7 bases between them. Germline V CDR1 and CDR2: SGHDT, YYEEEE. Per the original methods: The assay estimated nucleated cells by amplifying reference gene primers. The repertoire was sequenced with immunoSEQ multiplex PCR; TCRdb's copy has only in-frame clones and lacks some. Clonal size and the V and J genes are those of that table, whereas D and trimming came from the DNA. The data contain 200,000 to 300,000 clones, about nine tenths of them seen just once; the ten biggest clones take up less than 1.6%. The material sequenced was peripheral blood. The chain combines TRBV5-6 with TRBJ2-5; the D gene is possibly TRBD1 (6 bases). This receptor was taken from a woman between 35 and 50 years old who had recovered from COVID-19. Written as DNA, the CDR3 is TGTGCCAGCAGCTTGGACAGGGCAGAGACCCAGTACTTC. Protein: CASSLDRAETQYF.